This TCR beta chain was profiled in a study of T cells in Graves' hyperthyroidism and ophthalmopathy. Study-wide context: Initial diagnosis, before any treatment, was when peripheral blood was collected.

There were TCR beta CDR3 regions amplified from RNA transcripts. The HTBI primer set served for first-round RT-PCR of the TCR CDR3. TCRdb re-called the multiplex PCR reads through MiXCR, storing one row per CDR3 protein. The sample shows about 520,000 distinct CDR3 sequences, under 25% of them seen only once. This clonotype appeared a few times. V lost 4 bases, J lost 3 bases, and 16 bases lay in between. The CDR3 is 16 amino acids. Germline V gene data show CDR1 as SEHNR and CDR2 as FQNEAQ (reference sequence). The gene calls are TRBV7-9 and TRBJ2-4, with D perhaps TRBD1 (6 bases). The material sequenced was blood. This TCR derives from a man aged 18 to 35 with Graves' hyperthyroidism. CDR3 sequence: CASSSMTGVIKNIQYF. The CDR3 DNA follows: TGTGCCAGCAGCTCCATGACAGGCGTAATCAAAAACATTCAGTACTTC.